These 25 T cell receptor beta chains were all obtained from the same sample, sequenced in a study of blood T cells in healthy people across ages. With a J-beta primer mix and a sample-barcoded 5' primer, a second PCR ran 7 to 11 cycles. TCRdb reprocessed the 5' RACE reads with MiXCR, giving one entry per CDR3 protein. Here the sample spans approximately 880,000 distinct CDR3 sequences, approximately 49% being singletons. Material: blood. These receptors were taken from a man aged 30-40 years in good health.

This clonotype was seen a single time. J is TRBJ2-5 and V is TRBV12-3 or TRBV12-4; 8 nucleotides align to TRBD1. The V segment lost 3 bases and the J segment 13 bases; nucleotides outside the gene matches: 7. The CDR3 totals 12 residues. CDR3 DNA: TGTGCCAGCAGTTTCCGACAGGGGTATCGGTACTTC. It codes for CASSFRQGYRYF.

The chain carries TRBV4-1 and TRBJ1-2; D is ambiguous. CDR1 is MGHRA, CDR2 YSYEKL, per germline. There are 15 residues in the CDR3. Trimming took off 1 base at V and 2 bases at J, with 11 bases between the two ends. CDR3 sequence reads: CASSQGRGGNYGYTF. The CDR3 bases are TGCGCCAGCAGCCAAGGGCGGGGAGGAAACTATGGCTACACCTTC.

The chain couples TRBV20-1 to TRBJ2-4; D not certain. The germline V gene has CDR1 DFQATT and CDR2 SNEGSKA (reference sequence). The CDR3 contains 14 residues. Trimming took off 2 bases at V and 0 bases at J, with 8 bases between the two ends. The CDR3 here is CSARPILAKNIQYF. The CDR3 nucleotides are TGCAGTGCTAGACCCATTCTAGCCAAAAACATTCAGTACTTC.

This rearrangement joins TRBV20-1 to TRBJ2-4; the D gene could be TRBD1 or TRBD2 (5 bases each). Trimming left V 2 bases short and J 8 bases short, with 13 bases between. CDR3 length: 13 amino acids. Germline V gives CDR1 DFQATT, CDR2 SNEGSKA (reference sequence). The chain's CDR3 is CSARYLGVDIQYF. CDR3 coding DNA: TGCAGTGCTAGATACCTGGGGGTAGACATTCAGTACTTC.

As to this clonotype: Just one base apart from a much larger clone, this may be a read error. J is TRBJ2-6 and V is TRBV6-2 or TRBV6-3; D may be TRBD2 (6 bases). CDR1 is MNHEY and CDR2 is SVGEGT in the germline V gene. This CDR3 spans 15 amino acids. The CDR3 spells CAGSRLDSGANVLTF. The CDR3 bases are TGTGCCGGCAGCCGACTAGATTCTGGGGCCAACGTCCTGACTTTC.

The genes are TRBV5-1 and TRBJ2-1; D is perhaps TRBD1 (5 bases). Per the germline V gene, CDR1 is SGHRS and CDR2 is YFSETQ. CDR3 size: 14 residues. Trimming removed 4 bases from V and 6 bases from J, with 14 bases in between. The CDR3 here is CASSPQGFVNEQFF. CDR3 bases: TGCGCCAGCAGCCCCCAGGGTTTTGTCAATGAGCAGTTCTTC.

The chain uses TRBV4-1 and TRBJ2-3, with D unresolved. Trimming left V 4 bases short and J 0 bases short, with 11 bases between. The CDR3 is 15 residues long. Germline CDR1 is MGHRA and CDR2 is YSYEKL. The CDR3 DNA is TGCGCCAGCAGCCGTGGCAGCGCTAGCACAGATACGCAGTATTTT. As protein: CASSRGSASTDTQYF.

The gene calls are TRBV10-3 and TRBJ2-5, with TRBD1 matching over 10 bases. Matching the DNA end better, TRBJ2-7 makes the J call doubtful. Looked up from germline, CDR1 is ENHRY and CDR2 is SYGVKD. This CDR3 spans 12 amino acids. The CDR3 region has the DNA TGTGCCATCAGGGGGACAGGGGACGAGCAGTACTTC. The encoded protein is CAIRGTGDEQYF.

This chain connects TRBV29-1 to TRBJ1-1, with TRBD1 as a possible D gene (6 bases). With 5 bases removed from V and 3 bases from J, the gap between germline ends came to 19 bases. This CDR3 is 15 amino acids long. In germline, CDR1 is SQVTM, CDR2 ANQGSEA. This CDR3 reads CSVHSDSLKYTEAFF. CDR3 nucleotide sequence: TGCAGCGTTCATTCGGACAGCCTTAAGTACACTGAAGCTTTCTTT.

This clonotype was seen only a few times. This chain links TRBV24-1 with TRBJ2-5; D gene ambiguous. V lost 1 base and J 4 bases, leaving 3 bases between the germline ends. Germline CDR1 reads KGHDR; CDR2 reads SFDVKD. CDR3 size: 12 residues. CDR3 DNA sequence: TGTGCCACCAGTGATTTATCAGAGACCCAGTACTTC. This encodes CATSDLSETQYF.

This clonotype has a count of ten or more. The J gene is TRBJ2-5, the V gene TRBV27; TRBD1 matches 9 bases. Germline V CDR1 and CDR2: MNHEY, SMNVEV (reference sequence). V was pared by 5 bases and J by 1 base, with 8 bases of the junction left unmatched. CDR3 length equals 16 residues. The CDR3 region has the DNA TGTGCCAGCAGTCAACAACAGGGGGCGTCCCAAGAGACCCAGTACTTC. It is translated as CASSQQQGASQETQYF.

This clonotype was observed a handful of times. The DNA for the CDR3 is TGTGCCAGCAGAGGAGAGGGGGTAAATGAGCAGTTCTTC. This sequence encodes CASRGEGVNEQFF. The rearrangement uses TRBV6-2 or TRBV6-3 and TRBJ2-1; weak D call: TRBD1 (6 bases). V lost 6 bases and J 7 bases, leaving 13 bases between the germline ends. This CDR3 is built from 13 residues. Germline V gene data show CDR1 as MNHEY and CDR2 as SVGEGT.

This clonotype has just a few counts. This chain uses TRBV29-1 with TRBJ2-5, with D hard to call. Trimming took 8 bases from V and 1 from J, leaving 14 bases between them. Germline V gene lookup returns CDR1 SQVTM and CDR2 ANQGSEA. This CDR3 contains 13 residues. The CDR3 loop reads CSSRASRQETQYF. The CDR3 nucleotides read TGCAGCTCACGGGCGTCACGCCAAGAGACCCAGTACTTC.

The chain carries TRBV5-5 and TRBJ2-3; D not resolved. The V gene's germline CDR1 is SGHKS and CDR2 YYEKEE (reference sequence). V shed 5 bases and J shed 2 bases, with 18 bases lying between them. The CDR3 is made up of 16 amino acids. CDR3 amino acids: CASSPGAGAFTDTQYF. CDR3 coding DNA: TGTGCCAGCAGTCCGGGTGCCGGCGCTTTCACAGATACGCAGTATTTT. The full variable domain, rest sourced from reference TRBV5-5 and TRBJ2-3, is DAGVTQSPTHLIKTRGQQVTLRCSPISGHKSVSWYQQVLGQGPQFIFQYYEKEERGRGNFPDRFSARQFPNYSSELNVNALLLGDSALYLCASSPGAGAFTDTQYFGPGTRLTVL.

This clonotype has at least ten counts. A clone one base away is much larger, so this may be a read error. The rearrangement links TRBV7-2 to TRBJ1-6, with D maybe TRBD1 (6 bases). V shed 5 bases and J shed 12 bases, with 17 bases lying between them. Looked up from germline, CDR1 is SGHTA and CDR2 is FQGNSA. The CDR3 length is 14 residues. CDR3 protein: CASSVGQSNGPLHF. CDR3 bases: TGTGCCAGCAGCGTAGGACAGAGCAACGGACCCCTCCACTTT.

The CDR3 sequence: CSVEVVSQNTEAFF. CDR3 in DNA: TGCAGCGTTGAAGTCGTCAGTCAGAACACTGAAGCTTTCTTT. The J gene is TRBJ1-1, the V gene TRBV29-1; D is unresolved. The CDR3 is made up of 14 amino acids. Trimming stripped 1 base from V and 1 base from J, with 10 bases between. The V gene's germline CDR1 is SQVTM and CDR2 ANQGSEA.

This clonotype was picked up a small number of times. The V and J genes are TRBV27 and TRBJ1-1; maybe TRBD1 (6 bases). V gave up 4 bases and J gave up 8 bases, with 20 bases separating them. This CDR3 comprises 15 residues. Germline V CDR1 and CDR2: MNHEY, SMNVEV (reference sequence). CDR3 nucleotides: TGTGCCAGCAGTTCGAGGATTGAGTCCCAGGGGGAAGCTTTCTTT. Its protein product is CASSSRIESQGEAFF.

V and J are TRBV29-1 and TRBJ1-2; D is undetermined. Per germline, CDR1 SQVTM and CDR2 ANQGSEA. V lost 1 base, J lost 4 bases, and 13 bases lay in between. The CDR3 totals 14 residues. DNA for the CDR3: TGCAGCGTTGAAGGAATACAGAGCCTCTATGGCTACACCTTC. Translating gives CSVEGIQSLYGYTF.

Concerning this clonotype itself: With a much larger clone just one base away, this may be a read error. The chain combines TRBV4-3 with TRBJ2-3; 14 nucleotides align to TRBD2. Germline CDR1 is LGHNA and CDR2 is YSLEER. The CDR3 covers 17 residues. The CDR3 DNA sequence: TGCGCCAGCAACCAAGTGACTAGCGGGGGGGCCACAGATACGCAGTATTTT. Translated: CASNQVTSGGATDTQYF.

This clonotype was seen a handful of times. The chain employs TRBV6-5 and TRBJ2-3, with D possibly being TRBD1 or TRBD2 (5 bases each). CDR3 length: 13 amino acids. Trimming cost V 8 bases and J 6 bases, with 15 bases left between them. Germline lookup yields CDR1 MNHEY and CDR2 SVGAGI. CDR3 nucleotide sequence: TGTGCCAGCCGCGGGTCAGGGACCGATACGCAGTATTTT. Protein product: CASRGSGTDTQYF.

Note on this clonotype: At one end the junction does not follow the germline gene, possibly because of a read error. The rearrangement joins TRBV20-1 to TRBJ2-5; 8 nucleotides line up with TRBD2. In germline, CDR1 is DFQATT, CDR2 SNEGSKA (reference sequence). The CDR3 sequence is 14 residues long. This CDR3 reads CSAEPGLEVETHYF. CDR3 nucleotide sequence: TGCAGTGCCGAACCGGGACTAGAAGTCGAGACCCATTACTTC.

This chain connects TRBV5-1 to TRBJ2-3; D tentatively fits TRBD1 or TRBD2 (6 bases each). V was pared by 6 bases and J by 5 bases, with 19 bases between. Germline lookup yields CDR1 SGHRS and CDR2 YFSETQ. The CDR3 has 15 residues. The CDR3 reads CASTHGGRGEDTQYF. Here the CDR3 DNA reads TGCGCCAGCACCCACGGGGGCCGCGGGGAAGATACGCAGTATTTT.

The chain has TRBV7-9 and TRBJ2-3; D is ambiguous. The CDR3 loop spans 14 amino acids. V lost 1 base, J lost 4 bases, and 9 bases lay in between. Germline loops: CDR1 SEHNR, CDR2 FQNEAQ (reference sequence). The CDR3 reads CASSLGISADTQYF. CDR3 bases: TGTGCCAGCAGCTTAGGGATTTCGGCAGATACGCAGTATTTT.

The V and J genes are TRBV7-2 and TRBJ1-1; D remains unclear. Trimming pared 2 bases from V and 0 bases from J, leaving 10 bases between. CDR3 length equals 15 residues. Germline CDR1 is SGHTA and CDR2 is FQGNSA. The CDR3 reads CASSLPPGLNTEAFF. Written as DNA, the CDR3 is TGTGCCAGCAGCTTACCCCCCGGATTGAACACTGAAGCTTTCTTT. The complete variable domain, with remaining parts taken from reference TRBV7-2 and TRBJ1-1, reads GAGVSQSPSNKVTEKGKDVELRCDPISGHTALYWYRQSLGQGLEFLIYFQGNSAPDKSGLPSDRFSAERTGGSVSTLTIQRTQQEDSAVYLCASSLPPGLNTEAFFGQGTRLTVV.

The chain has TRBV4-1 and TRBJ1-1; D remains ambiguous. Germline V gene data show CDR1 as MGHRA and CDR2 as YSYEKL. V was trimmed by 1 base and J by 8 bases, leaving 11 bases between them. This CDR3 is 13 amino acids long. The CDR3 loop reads CASSQVAPEEAFF. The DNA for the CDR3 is TGCGCCAGCAGCCAAGTGGCCCCGGAGGAAGCTTTCTTT.